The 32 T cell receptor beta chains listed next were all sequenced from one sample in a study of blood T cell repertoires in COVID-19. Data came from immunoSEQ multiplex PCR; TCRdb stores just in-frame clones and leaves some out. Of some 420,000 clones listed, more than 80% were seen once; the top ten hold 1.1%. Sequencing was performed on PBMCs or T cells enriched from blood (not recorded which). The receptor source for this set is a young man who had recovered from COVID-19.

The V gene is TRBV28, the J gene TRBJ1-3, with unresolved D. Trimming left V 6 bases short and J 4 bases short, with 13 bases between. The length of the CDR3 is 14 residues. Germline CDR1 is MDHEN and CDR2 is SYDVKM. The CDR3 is CASSPGSMGNTIYF. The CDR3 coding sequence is TGTGCCAGCAGCCCCGGTAGCATGGGAAACACCATATATTTT.

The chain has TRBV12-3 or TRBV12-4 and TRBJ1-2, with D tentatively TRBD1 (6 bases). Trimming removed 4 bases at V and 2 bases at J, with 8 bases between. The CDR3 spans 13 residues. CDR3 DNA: TGTGCCAGCAGTTACGGACAGAACTATGGCTACACCTTC. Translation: CASSYGQNYGYTF.

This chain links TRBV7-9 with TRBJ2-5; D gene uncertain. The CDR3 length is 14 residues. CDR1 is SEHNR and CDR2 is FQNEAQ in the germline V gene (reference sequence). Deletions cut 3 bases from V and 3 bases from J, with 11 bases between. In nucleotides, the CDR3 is TGTGCCAGCAGCTTCCCATTGGGCGAAGAGACCCAGTACTTC. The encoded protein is CASSFPLGEETQYF.

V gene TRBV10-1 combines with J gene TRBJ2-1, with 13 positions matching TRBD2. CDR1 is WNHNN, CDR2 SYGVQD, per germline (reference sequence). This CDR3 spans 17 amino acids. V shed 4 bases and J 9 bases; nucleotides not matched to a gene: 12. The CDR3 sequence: CASSALSGTSGRGEQFF. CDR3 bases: TGCGCCAGCAGTGCCCTCTCGGGAACTAGCGGGAGGGGTGAGCAGTTCTTC.

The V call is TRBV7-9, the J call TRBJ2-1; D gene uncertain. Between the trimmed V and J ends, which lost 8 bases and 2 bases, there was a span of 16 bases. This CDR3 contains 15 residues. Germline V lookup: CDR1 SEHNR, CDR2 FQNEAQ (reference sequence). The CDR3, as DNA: TGTGCCAGCTCAATAGATGATAGTACCTACAATGAGCAGTTCTTC. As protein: CASSIDDSTYNEQFF.

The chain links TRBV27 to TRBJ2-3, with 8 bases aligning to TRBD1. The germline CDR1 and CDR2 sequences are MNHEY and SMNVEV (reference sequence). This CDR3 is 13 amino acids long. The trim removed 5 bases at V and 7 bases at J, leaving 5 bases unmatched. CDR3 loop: CASSTGGIYTQYF. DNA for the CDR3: TGTGCCAGCAGTACAGGGGGGATTTATACGCAGTATTTT.

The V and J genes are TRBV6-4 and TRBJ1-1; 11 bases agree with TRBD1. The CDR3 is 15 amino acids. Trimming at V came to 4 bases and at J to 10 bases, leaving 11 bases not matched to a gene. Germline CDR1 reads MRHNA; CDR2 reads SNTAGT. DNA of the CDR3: TGTGCCAGCAGTGGATACCGGGACAGGGGGTCGGGAGCTTTCTTT. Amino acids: CASSGYRDRGSGAFF.

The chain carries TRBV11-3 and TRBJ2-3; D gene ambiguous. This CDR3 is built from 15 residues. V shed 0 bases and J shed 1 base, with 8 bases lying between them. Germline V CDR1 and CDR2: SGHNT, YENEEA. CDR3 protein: CASSLDGTGTDTQYF. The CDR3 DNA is TGTGCCAGCAGCTTAGATGGTACGGGCACAGATACGCAGTATTTT.

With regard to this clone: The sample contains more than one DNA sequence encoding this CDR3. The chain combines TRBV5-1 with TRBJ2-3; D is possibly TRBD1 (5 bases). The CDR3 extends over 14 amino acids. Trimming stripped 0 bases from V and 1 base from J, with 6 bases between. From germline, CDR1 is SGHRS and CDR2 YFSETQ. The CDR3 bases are TGCGCCAGCAGCTTGGAACAGGGCACAGATACGCAGTATTTT. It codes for CASSLEQGTDTQYF.

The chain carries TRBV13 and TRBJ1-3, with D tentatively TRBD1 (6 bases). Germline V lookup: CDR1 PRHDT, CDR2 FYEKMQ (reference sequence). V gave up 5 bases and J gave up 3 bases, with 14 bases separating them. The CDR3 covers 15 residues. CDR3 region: CASSLQGTGGNTIYF. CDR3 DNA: TGTGCCAGCAGCCTACAGGGAACAGGTGGAAACACCATATATTTT. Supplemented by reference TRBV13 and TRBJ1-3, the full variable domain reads AAGVIQSPRHLIKEKRETATLKCYPIPRHDTVYWYQQGPGQDPQFLISFYEKMQSDKGSIPDRFSAQQFSDYHSELNMSSLELGDSALYFCASSLQGTGGNTIYFGEGSWLTVV.

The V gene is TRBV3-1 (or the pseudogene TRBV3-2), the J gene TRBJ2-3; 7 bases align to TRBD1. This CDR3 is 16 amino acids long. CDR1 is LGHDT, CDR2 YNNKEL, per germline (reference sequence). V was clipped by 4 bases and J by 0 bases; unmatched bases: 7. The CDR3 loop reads CASSPDPGQSTDTQYF. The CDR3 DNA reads TGTGCCAGCAGCCCCGATCCGGGACAGAGCACAGATACGCAGTATTTT.

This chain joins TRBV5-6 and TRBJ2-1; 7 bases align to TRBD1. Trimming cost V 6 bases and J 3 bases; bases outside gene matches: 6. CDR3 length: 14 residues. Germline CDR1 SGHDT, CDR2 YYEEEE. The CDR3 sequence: CASTWDSNYNEQFF. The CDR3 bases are TGTGCCAGCACCTGGGACAGTAACTACAATGAGCAGTTCTTC.

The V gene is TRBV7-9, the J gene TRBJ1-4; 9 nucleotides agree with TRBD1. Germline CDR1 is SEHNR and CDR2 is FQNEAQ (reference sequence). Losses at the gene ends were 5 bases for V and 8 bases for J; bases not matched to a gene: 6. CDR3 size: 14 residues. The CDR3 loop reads CASSKDRGGEKLFF. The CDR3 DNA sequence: TGTGCCAGCAGCAAGGACAGGGGAGGCGAAAAACTGTTTTTT.

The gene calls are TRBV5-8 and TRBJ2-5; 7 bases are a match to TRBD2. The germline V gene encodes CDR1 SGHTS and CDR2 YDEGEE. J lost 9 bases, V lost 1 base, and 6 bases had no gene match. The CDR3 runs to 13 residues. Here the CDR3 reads CASSLRGGSAQYF. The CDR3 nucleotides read TGTGCCAGCAGCTTGAGAGGCGGGAGTGCCCAGTACTTC.

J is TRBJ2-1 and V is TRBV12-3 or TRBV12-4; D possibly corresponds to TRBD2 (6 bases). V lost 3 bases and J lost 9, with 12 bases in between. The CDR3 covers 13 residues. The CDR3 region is CASSLGTSIEQFF. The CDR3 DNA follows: TGTGCCAGCAGTTTGGGTACTAGCATTGAGCAGTTCTTC.

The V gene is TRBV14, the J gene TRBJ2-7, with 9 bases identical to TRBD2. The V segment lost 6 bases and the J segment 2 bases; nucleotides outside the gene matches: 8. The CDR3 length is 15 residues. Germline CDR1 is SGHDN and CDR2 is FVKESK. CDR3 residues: CASRISGSPPYEQYF. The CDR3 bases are TGTGCCAGCAGAATTAGCGGGAGCCCCCCCTACGAGCAGTACTTC.

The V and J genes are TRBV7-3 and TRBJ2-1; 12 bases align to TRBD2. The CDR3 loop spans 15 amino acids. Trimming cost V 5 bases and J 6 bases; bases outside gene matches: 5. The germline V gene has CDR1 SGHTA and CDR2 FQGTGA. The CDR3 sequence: CASSQTSGSINEQFF. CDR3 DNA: TGTGCCAGCAGCCAGACTAGCGGGAGTATCAATGAGCAGTTCTTC.

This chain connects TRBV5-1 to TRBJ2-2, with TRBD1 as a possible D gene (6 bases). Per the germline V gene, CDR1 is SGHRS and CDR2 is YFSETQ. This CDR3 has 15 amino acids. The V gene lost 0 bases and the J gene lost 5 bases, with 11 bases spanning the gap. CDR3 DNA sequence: TGCGCCAGCAGCTTGGAAGGGGGTGGTACCGGGGAGCTGTTTTTT. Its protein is CASSLEGGGTGELFF.

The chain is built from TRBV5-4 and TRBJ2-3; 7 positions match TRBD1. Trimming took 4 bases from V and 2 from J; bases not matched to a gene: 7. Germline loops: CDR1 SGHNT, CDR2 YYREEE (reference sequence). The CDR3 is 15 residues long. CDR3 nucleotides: TGTGCCAGCAGCCCGAGGGACAGTGACACAGATACGCAGTATTTT. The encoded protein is CASSPRDSDTDTQYF.

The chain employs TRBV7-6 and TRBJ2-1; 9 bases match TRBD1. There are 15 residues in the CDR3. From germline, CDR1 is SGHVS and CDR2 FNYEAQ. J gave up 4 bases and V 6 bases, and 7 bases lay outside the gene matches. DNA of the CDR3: TGTGCCAGCAGGTCCGGGACAGGGATTTACAATGAGCAGTTCTTC. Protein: CASRSGTGIYNEQFF.

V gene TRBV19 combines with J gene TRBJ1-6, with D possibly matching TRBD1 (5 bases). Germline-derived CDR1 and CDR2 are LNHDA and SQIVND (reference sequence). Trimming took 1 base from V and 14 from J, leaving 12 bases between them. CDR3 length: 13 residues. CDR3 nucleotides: TGTGCCAGTAGTATAGGGACACCGGCGGCCCTCCACTTT. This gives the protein CASSIGTPAALHF. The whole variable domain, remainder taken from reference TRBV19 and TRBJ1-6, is DGGITQSPKYLFRKEGQNVTLSCEQNLNHDAMYWYRQDPGQGLRLIYYSQIVNDFQKGDIAEGYSVSREKKESFPLTVTSAQKNPTAFYLCASSIGTPAALHFGNGTRLTVT.

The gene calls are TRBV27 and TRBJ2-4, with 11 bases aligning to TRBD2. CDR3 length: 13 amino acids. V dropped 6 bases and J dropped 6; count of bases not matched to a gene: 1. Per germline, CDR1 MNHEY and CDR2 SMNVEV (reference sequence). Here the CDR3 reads CASRGTSGNIQYF. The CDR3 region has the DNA TGTGCCAGCAGAGGGACTAGCGGAAACATTCAGTACTTC.

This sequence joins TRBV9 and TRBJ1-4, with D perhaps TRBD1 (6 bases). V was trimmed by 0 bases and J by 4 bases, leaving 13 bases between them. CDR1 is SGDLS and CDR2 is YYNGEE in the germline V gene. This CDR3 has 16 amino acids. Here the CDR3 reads CASSVAGTRGNEKLFF. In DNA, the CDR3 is TGTGCCAGCAGCGTAGCTGGGACAAGGGGTAATGAAAAACTGTTTTTT.

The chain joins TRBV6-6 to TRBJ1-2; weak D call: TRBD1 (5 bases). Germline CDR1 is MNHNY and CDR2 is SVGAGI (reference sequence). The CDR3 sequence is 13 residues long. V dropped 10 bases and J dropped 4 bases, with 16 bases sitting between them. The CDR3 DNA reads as TGTGCCATCAAGGGGCTGGGTGGCTATGGCTACACCTTC. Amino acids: CAIKGLGGYGYTF.

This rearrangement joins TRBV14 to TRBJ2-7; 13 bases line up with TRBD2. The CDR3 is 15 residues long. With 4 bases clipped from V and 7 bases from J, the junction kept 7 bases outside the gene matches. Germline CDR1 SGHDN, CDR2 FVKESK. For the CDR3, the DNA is TGTGCCAGCAGCCCAGGACTAGCGGGAGCGCGTGAGCAGTACTTC. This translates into CASSPGLAGAREQYF. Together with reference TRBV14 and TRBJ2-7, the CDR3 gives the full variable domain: EAGVTQFPSHSVIEKGQTVTLRCDPISGHDNLYWYRRVMGKEIKFLLHFVKESKQDESGMPNNRFLAERTGGTYSTLKVQPAELEDSGVYFCASSPGLAGAREQYFGPGTRLTVT.

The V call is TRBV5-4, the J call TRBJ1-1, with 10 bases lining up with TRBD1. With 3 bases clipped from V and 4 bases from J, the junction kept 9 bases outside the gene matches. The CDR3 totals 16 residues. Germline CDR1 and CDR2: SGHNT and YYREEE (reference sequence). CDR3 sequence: CASSSGQGFLGTEAFF. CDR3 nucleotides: TGTGCCAGCAGCTCGGGACAGGGGTTTTTGGGCACTGAAGCTTTCTTT.

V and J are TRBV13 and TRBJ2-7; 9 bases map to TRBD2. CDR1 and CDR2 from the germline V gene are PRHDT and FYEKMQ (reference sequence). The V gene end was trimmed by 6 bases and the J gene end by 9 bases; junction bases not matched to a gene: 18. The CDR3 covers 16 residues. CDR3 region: CASRTSQMAGGPTQYF. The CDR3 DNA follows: TGTGCCAGCAGAACATCTCAGATGGCGGGAGGGCCGACGCAGTACTTC.

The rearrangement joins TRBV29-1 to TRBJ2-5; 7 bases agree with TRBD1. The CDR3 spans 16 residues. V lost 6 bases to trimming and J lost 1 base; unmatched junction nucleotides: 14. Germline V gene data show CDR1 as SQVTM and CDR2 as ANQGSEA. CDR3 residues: CSVRDSQSKSQETQYF. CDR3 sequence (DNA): TGCAGCGTCCGGGACAGCCAATCCAAATCCCAAGAGACCCAGTACTTC.

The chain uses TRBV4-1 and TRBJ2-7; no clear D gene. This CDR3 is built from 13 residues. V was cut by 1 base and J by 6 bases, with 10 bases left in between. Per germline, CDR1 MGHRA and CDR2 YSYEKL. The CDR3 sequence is CASSQGRVGEQYF. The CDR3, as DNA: TGCGCCAGCAGCCAAGGCCGGGTAGGCGAGCAGTACTTC.

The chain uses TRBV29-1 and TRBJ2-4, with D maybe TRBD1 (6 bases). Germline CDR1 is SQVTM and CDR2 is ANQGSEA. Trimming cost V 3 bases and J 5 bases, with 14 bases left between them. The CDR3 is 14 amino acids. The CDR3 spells CSVESGDGENIQYF. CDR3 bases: TGCAGCGTTGAGTCAGGGGATGGGGAAAACATTCAGTACTTC.

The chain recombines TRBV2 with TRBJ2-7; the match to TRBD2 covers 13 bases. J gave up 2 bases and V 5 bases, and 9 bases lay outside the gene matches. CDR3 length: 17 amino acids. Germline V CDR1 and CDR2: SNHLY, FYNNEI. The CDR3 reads CASSFKGLAGDPYEQYF. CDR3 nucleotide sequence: TGTGCCAGCAGTTTTAAAGGACTAGCGGGAGACCCCTACGAGCAGTACTTC.

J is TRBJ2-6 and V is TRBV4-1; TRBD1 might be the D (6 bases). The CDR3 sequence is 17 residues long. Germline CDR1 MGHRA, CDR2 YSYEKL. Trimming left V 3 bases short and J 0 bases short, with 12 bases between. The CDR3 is CASSQGARPSGANVLTF. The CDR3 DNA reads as TGCGCCAGCAGCCAGGGGGCCCGGCCCTCTGGGGCCAACGTCCTGACTTTC.